A single sample is the source of the 32 T cell receptor beta chains below, sequenced in a study of CD8 T cells in ankylosing spondylitis. TCRdb analysed the 5' RACE reads with MiXCR anew, one entry per CDR3 protein. The sample includes approximately 400,000 distinct CDR3 sequences, 20% to 30% of them seen just once. Overall study findings and caveats: Ankylosing spondylitis blood seemed to carry a telltale TCR beta motif made of several highly homologous variants.

Their antigens are not known. The material sequenced was blood, either unsorted or a sorted T cell fraction (not recorded which). All receptors come from a male donor with ankylosing spondylitis.

This clonotype was observed a few times. The gene calls are TRBV3-1 and TRBJ2-1; 14 nucleotides align to TRBD2. This CDR3 comprises 15 residues. V shed 5 bases and J 5 bases; nucleotides not matched to a gene: 2. CDR1 and CDR2 from the germline V gene are LGHDT and YNNKEL (reference sequence). The CDR3 loop is CASSTTSGRDNEQFF. DNA for the CDR3: TGTGCCAGCAGCACGACTAGCGGGAGGGACAATGAGCAGTTCTTC.

The chain links TRBV5-1 to TRBJ1-2, with 7 bases that match TRBD1. The CDR3 has 14 residues. Germline CDR1 reads SGHRS; CDR2 reads YFSETQ. The J segment lost 4 bases and the V segment lost 0 bases, leaving 3 bases of the junction unmatched. CDR3 residues: CASSLEGQPYGYTF. DNA of the CDR3: TGCGCCAGCAGCTTGGAGGGACAGCCCTATGGCTACACCTTC.

This clonotype was found a few times. The chain links TRBV7-2 to TRBJ2-5, with D unclear. CDR1 SGHTA and CDR2 FQGNSA come from the germline V gene. The CDR3 is made up of 14 amino acids. With 1 base removed from V and 0 bases from J, the gap between germline ends came to 6 bases. This chain's CDR3 is CASSLGMYQETQYF. The DNA of the CDR3 is TGTGCCAGCAGCTTAGGGATGTACCAAGAGACCCAGTACTTC.

About this clonotype: With a much larger clone just one base away, this may be a read error. CDR3 in amino acids: CAGRTGQGAFEAFF. The CDR3 DNA is TGTGCCGGCAGGACCGGACAGGGGGCCTTCGAAGCTTTCTTT. This rearrangement joins TRBV12-3 or TRBV12-4 to TRBJ1-1; TRBD1 agrees at 11 bases. CDR3 size: 14 residues.

This clonotype has more than one count but fewer than ten. The V and J genes are TRBV12-3 or TRBV12-4 and TRBJ2-1; 9 bases match TRBD2. The trim removed 5 bases at V and 0 bases at J, leaving 11 bases unmatched. This CDR3 region has 18 residues. The CDR3 sequence is CASSPQAGGPSSYNEQFF. The CDR3 DNA reads as TGTGCCAGCAGTCCCCAAGCGGGAGGCCCGAGCTCCTACAATGAGCAGTTCTTC.

The rearrangement links TRBV20-1 to TRBJ1-4; tentatively, D is TRBD1 (6 bases). Between the trimmed V and J ends, which lost 5 bases and 5 bases, there was a span of 9 bases. This CDR3 region has 12 residues. Germline V CDR1 and CDR2: DFQATT, SNEGSKA (reference sequence). DNA of the CDR3: TGCAGTGCTGGACAGTTCAATGAAAAACTGTTTTTT. This gives the protein CSAGQFNEKLFF.

A few counts support this clonotype. The V gene is TRBV29-1, the J gene TRBJ1-2; D perhaps matches TRBD1 (5 bases). This CDR3 comprises 12 residues. Germline assignment: CDR1 SQVTM and CDR2 ANQGSEA. V was clipped by 2 bases and J by 2 bases, with 6 bases between them. CDR3: CSVERGNYGYTF. In DNA form, the CDR3 reads TGCAGCGTTGAACGGGGGAACTATGGCTACACCTTC. The full variable domain, with the rest looked up from reference TRBV29-1 and TRBJ1-2, is SAVISQKPSRDICQRGTSLTIQCQVDSQVTMMFWYRQQPGQSLTLIATANQGSEATYESGFVIDKFPISRPNLTFSTLTVSNMSPEDSSIYLCSVERGNYGYTFGSGTRLTVV.

In this sample, this clonotype turned up many times. The chain has TRBV10-3 and TRBJ2-3; 7 nucleotides align to TRBD2. With 5 bases clipped from V and 6 bases from J, the junction kept 2 bases outside the gene matches. The germline V gene has CDR1 ENHRY and CDR2 SYGVKD. CDR3 length: 12 residues. Written as DNA, the CDR3 is TGTGCCATCAGTACTAGCGCCGATACGCAGTATTTT. This encodes CAISTSADTQYF.

J is TRBJ2-1 and V is TRBV5-1; D is possibly TRBD2 (6 bases). CDR3 size: 13 residues. Trimming removed 5 bases from V and 9 bases from J, with 15 bases in between. The germline V gene encodes CDR1 SGHRS and CDR2 YFSETQ. The CDR3 protein is CASSWRGEGEQFF. CDR3 bases: TGCGCCAGCAGTTGGAGGGGCGAAGGTGAGCAGTTCTTC.

The V call is TRBV2, the J call TRBJ2-2; TRBD2 agrees at 7 bases. The CDR3 contains 14 residues. V lost 6 bases, J lost 1 base, and 2 bases stayed unmatched. Germline V gene lookup returns CDR1 SNHLY and CDR2 FYNNEI. CDR3 DNA: TGTGCCAGCAGGGCGGGAGAGAACACCGGGGAGCTGTTTTTT. Translation gives CASRAGENTGELFF.

This clonotype came up once. CDR3 region: CASSQDRAGANSPLHF. CDR3 bases: TGCGCCAGCAGCCAAGATAGGGCAGGGGCTAATTCACCCCTCCACTTT. This chain joins TRBV4-1 and TRBJ1-6, with a possible D match to TRBD1 (6 bases). The V and J ends lost 0 bases and 6 bases respectively, with 12 bases between them. Looked up from germline, CDR1 is MGHRA and CDR2 is YSYEKL. The CDR3 extends over 16 amino acids.

The V call is TRBV20-1, the J call TRBJ2-1; 12 nucleotides agree with TRBD2. In germline, CDR1 is DFQATT, CDR2 SNEGSKA (reference sequence). This CDR3 contains 18 residues. J was trimmed by 7 bases and V by 3 bases; bases with no gene match: 16. The CDR3 DNA reads TGCAGTGCTAGGGGCACTAGCGGGAGGAGTCTATGGGGTAATGAGCAGTTCTTC. Amino acids: CSARGTSGRSLWGNEQFF.

This rearrangement joins TRBV20-1 to TRBJ2-1, with 10 bases lining up with TRBD2. CDR1 is DFQATT and CDR2 is SNEGSKA in the germline V gene (reference sequence). The CDR3 contains 14 residues. With V trimmed by 5 bases and J by 6 bases, 7 bases remained unmatched. CDR3 region: CSASHSSGSNEQFF. Here the CDR3 DNA reads TGCAGTGCTTCCCATTCTAGCGGGAGCAATGAGCAGTTCTTC.

CDR3 protein: CSARDHGVTNSPLHF. The CDR3 coding sequence is TGCAGTGCTAGAGATCACGGGGTGACTAATTCACCCCTCCACTTT. This rearrangement joins TRBV20-1 to TRBJ1-6; D unclear. V lost 0 bases, J lost 6 bases, and 12 bases lay in between. Germline lookup yields CDR1 DFQATT and CDR2 SNEGSKA (reference sequence). The CDR3 loop spans 15 amino acids.

This chain uses TRBV5-1 with TRBJ1-1, with 9 bases lining up with TRBD1. The junction had 5 bases not matched to a gene; V was cut back by 2 bases and J by 6 bases. Germline CDR1 reads SGHRS; CDR2 reads YFSETQ. The CDR3 loop spans 14 amino acids. CDR3 DNA: TGCGCCAGCAGCTTCGCCGGACAGGGGTCTGAAGCTTTCTTT. It specifies CASSFAGQGSEAFF. The variable domain in full, with the rest retrieved from reference TRBV5-1 and TRBJ1-1, is KAGVTQTPRYLIKTRGQQVTLSCSPISGHRSVSWYQQTPGQGLQFLFEYFSETQRNKGNFPGRFSGRQFSNSRSEMNVSTLELGDSALYLCASSFAGQGSEAFFGQGTRLTVV.

This clonotype was recorded at least ten times. The CDR3 DNA reads TGCAGCGTGGATGGACAGGGGTCCTACGAGCAGTACTTC. Residues: CSVDGQGSYEQYF. The V gene is TRBV29-1, the J gene TRBJ2-7; TRBD1 matches at 9 bases. This CDR3 region has 13 residues. J was trimmed by 1 base and V by 6 bases; bases with no gene match: 4. Per the germline V gene, CDR1 is SQVTM and CDR2 is ANQGSEA.

This chain joins TRBV18 and TRBJ2-5; D possibly uses TRBD1 or TRBD2 (5 bases each). The germline V gene has CDR1 KGHSH and CDR2 LQKENI. The CDR3 is made up of 13 amino acids. Trimming took off 4 bases at V and 2 bases at J, with 8 bases between the two ends. CDR3 sequence reads: CASSRDVQETQYF. The CDR3 DNA sequence: TGTGCCAGCTCACGGGACGTGCAAGAGACCCAGTACTTC.

The rearrangement links TRBV7-2 to TRBJ2-5; D is undetermined. The germline V and J ends were trimmed by 4 bases and 7 bases, with 10 bases remaining between them. CDR1 is SGHTA, CDR2 FQGNSA, per germline. CDR3 length: 12 residues. In nucleotides, the CDR3 is TGTGCCAGCAGCTCCACTGTGCGGACCCAGTACTTC. It specifies CASSSTVRTQYF.

In this sample, this clonotype turned up a few times. V is TRBV3-1 and J is TRBJ1-1; TRBD1 is a possible D gene (5 bases). The germline V and J ends were trimmed by 1 base and 9 bases, with 15 bases remaining between them. From germline, CDR1 is LGHDT and CDR2 YNNKEL (reference sequence). This CDR3 spans 14 amino acids. This CDR3 reads CASSQAWDANQAFF. CDR3 nucleotides: TGTGCCAGCAGCCAAGCATGGGACGCGAACCAAGCTTTCTTT.

The chain links TRBV12-3 or TRBV12-4 to TRBJ2-7, with TRBD1 as a possible D gene (5 bases). With 7 bases removed from V and 0 bases from J, the gap between germline ends came to 13 bases. The CDR3 consists of 14 residues. The DNA of the CDR3 is TGTGCCAGCACCCTGTTAGGGGTCTCCTACGAGCAGTACTTC. This encodes CASTLLGVSYEQYF.

The rearrangement joins TRBV7-2 to TRBJ2-5; TRBD2 matches 9 bases. The ends lost 1 base at V and 4 bases at J; junction bases unmatched: 1. The CDR3 loop spans 14 amino acids. Germline lookup yields CDR1 SGHTA and CDR2 FQGNSA. The CDR3 is CASSLEAGGETQYF. In nucleotides, the CDR3 is TGTGCCAGCAGCTTAGAAGCGGGAGGAGAGACCCAGTACTTC.

The V and J genes are TRBV5-1 and TRBJ2-7; possible D gene TRBD1, 7 bases. From germline, CDR1 is SGHRS and CDR2 YFSETQ. The CDR3 contains 14 residues. Trimming stripped 6 bases from V and 2 bases from J, with 15 bases between. CDR3 in DNA: TGCGCCAGCACTACCCAGGGGGGCACCTACGAGCAGTACTTC. Encoded protein: CASTTQGGTYEQYF.

There are a few counts of this clonotype. The V gene is TRBV6-1, the J gene TRBJ1-2; weak D call: TRBD1 (5 bases). This CDR3 is built from 15 residues. Per germline, CDR1 MNHNS and CDR2 SASEGT. The V gene lost 1 base and the J gene lost 5 bases, with 14 bases spanning the gap. The DNA for the CDR3 is TGTGCCAGCAGTGAAGGACTCGGGGCGGCATATGGCTACACCTTC. It yields the protein CASSEGLGAAYGYTF.

In this sample, this clonotype turned up a few times. The chain couples TRBV5-5 to TRBJ2-2; unclear D gene. V was shortened by 5 bases and J by 1 base, with 9 bases between the two germline ends. The germline gives CDR1 SGHKS, CDR2 YYEKEE (reference sequence). This CDR3 is 14 amino acids long. CDR3 in DNA: TGTGCCAGCAGTAACAACGGGAACACCGGGGAGCTGTTTTTT. This sequence encodes CASSNNGNTGELFF.

The chain has TRBV12-3 or TRBV12-4 and TRBJ1-3; 8 bases are shared with TRBD1. The CDR3 spans 14 residues. J gave up 13 bases and V 2 bases, and 10 bases lay outside the gene matches. The CDR3 reads CASSLRGQAPRIYF. The CDR3 DNA follows: TGTGCCAGCAGTTTAAGGGGACAGGCACCCCGTATATATTTT.

The genes are TRBV27 and TRBJ2-6; 9 bases agree with TRBD1. From germline, CDR1 is MNHEY and CDR2 SMNVEV (reference sequence). This CDR3 is 17 amino acids long. V was pared by 3 bases and J by 4 bases, with 7 bases of the junction left unmatched. CDR3 amino acids: CASSFNRGPSGANVLTF. The CDR3 nucleotides are TGTGCCAGCAGTTTTAACAGGGGGCCATCCGGGGCCAACGTCCTGACTTTC.

CDR3 DNA: TGTGCCAGCAGTGAAGCGACAGTCCAAGAGACCCAGTACTTC. Residues: CASSEATVQETQYF. The chain uses TRBV2 and TRBJ2-5; D possibly corresponds to TRBD1 (5 bases). This CDR3 has 14 residues. Trimming cost V 0 bases and J 1 base, with 6 bases left between them. CDR1 and CDR2 (germline): SNHLY, FYNNEI.

This clonotype was counted only a few times. This rearrangement joins TRBV5-5 to TRBJ1-1; 8 nucleotides agree with TRBD1. The CDR3 covers 16 residues. Germline V CDR1 and CDR2: SGHKS, YYEKEE (reference sequence). V was pared by 4 bases and J by 4 bases, with 12 bases of the junction left unmatched. Written as DNA, the CDR3 is TGTGCCAGCAGCCCCCGGAGGGCAGGGGGCCCCACTGAAGCTTTCTTT. Its translation is CASSPRRAGGPTEAFF.

The chain joins TRBV3-1 to TRBJ2-6; 7 bases match TRBD1. V lost 4 bases and J lost 4; bases outside the gene matches: 13. Germline CDR1 LGHDT, CDR2 YNNKEL (reference sequence). The CDR3 has 18 amino acids. The chain's CDR3 is CASSPWTGATSGANVLTF. DNA for the CDR3: TGTGCCAGCAGCCCCTGGACAGGTGCCACTTCAGGGGCCAACGTCCTGACTTTC.

The chain joins TRBV5-1 to TRBJ2-3; D is undetermined. V was pared by 7 bases and J by 0 bases, with 21 bases between. Germline V gene lookup returns CDR1 SGHRS and CDR2 YFSETQ. The CDR3 runs to 17 residues. The CDR3 is CASSSVSVSSSTDTQYF. CDR3 sequence (DNA): TGCGCCAGCTCCTCGGTCTCCGTTTCCTCTAGCACAGATACGCAGTATTTT.

Ten or more counts support this clonotype. V is TRBV5-6 and J is TRBJ2-7; D not resolved. V lost 1 base, J lost 0 bases, and 8 bases lay in between. CDR1 and CDR2 from the germline V gene are SGHDT and YYEEEE. The CDR3 sequence is 14 residues long. This CDR3 is CASSLPVGSYEQYF. The CDR3 DNA follows: TGTGCCAGCAGCTTGCCCGTCGGCTCCTACGAGCAGTACTTC.

V usage is TRBV29-1 and J usage is TRBJ2-5; 11 bases match TRBD2. Germline V gene lookup returns CDR1 SQVTM and CDR2 ANQGSEA. The CDR3 contains 13 residues. With V trimmed by 5 bases and J by 4 bases, 3 bases remained unmatched. CDR3 in amino acids: CSVLAGGGETQYF. For the CDR3, the DNA is TGCAGCGTTCTAGCGGGAGGCGGAGAGACCCAGTACTTC. The full variable domain, in which reference TRBV29-1 and TRBJ2-5 provide the parts outside the CDR3, is SAVISQKPSRDICQRGTSLTIQCQVDSQVTMMFWYRQQPGQSLTLIATANQGSEATYESGFVIDKFPISRPNLTFSTLTVSNMSPEDSSIYLCSVLAGGGETQYFGPGTRLLVL.